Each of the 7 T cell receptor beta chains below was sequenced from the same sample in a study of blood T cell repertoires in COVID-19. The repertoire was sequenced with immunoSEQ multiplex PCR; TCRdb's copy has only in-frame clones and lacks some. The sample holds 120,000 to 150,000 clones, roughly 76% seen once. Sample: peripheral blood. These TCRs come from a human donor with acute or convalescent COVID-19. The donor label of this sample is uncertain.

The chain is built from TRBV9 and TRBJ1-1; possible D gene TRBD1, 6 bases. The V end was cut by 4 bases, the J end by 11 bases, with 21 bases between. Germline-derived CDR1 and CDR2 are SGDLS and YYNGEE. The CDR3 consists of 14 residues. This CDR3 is CASSPAGDGVSAFF. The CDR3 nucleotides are TGTGCCAGCAGCCCGGCAGGGGACGGGGTTTCGGCTTTCTTT.

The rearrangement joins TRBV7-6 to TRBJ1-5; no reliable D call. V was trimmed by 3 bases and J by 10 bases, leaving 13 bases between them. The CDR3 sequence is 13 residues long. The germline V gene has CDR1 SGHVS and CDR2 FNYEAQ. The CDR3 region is CASSLRLAEPQHF. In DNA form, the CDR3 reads TGTGCCAGCAGCTTGCGGCTGGCGGAACCCCAGCATTTT.

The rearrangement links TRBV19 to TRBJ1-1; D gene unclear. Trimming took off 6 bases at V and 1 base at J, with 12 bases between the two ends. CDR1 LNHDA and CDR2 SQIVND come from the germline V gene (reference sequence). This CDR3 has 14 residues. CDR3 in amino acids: CASRPSWANTEAFF. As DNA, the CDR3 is TGTGCCAGTAGGCCTAGCTGGGCGAACACTGAAGCTTTCTTT.

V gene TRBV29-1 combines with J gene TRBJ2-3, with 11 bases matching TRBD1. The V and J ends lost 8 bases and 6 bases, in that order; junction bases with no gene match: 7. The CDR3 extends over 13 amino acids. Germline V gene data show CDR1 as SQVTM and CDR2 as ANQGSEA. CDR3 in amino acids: CSYGTGGGDTQYF. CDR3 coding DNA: TGCAGCTACGGGACAGGGGGAGGTGATACGCAGTATTTT.

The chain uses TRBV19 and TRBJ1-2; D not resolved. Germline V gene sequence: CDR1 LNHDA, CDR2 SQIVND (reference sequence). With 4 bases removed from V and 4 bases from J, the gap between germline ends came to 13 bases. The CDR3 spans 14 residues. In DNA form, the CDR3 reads TGTGCCAGTAGTACCGGCGGAGCCTCCTATGGCTACACCTTC. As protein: CASSTGGASYGYTF.

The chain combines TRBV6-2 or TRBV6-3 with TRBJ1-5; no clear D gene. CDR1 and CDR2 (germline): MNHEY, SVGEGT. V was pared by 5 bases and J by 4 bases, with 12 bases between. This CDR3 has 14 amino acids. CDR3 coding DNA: TGTGCCAGCAGTAACCCTCCCAGAAATCAGCCCCAGCATTTT. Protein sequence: CASSNPPRNQPQHF.

CDR3 DNA: TGTGCCAGCAGCTTCCAGGGCCACGGGGAGCTGTTTTTT. The encoded protein is CASSFQGHGELFF. The rearrangement links TRBV5-6 to TRBJ2-2; tentative D call: TRBD1 (5 bases). The CDR3 extends over 13 amino acids. The V gene lost 2 bases and the J gene lost 7 bases, with 9 bases spanning the gap. Germline loops: CDR1 SGHDT, CDR2 YYEEEE.